The T cell receptor beta chain under discussion was sequenced for a study of tumor-infiltrating lymphocytes in oesophageal squamous cell carcinoma. CDR3 size: 16 residues. Looked up from germline, CDR1 is MNHNS and CDR2 is SASEGT. The ends lost 5 bases at V and 0 bases at J; junction bases unmatched: 7. TCRdb re-called the PCR reads with MiXCR, one entry per CDR3 protein. Of roughly 20,000 distinct CDR3 sequences detected, 40% to 55% appear once; the ten largest clones hold around 24%. By its share, this clonotype is medium-sized. The sample taken for sequencing was esophageal tumor tissue. The genes are TRBV6-1 and TRBJ2-1, with TRBD2 matching over 7 bases. This TCR came from a male donor with esophageal squamous cell carcinoma. For the CDR3, the DNA is TGTGCCAGCAGTAAGGGACTACAGAGCTCCTACAATGAGCAGTTCTTC. Translating it yields CASSKGLQSSYNEQFF.